These 30 T cell receptor beta chains came from one sample sequenced in a study of blood T cells in healthy people across ages. A second PCR, run for roughly 7 to 11 cycles, used a sample-barcoded 5' primer plus a J-beta primer mix. TCRdb reprocessed the 5' RACE reads via MiXCR and lists one record per CDR3 protein. In the table there are approximately 600,000 distinct CDR3 sequences, 45% to 65% of which are singletons. The specimen sequenced was blood. Receptors originate from a man aged 60 to 69 in good health.

This clonotype was detected a few times. This chain links TRBV28 with TRBJ2-4; perhaps TRBD2 as D (5 bases). Between the trimmed V and J ends, which lost 8 bases and 7 bases, there was a span of 15 bases. The CDR3 length is 13 residues. Per the germline V gene, CDR1 is MDHEN and CDR2 is SYDVKM. CDR3 region: CASVDRGSNIQYF. The CDR3 nucleotides read TGTGCCAGCGTCGATCGGGGATCCAACATTCAGTACTTC.

This clonotype was seen only a few times. The V gene is TRBV28, the J gene TRBJ2-5, with unresolved D. The CDR3 runs 13 residues. Trimming cost V 3 bases and J 5 bases, with 10 bases left between them. Germline CDR1 reads MDHEN; CDR2 reads SYDVKM. The CDR3: CASSFQALETQYF. The CDR3 DNA reads as TGTGCCAGCAGTTTTCAGGCGCTGGAGACCCAGTACTTC.

This clonotype was picked up one time. The V gene is TRBV18, the J gene TRBJ2-7; 8 bases are shared with TRBD1. The CDR3 length is 15 residues. V was pared by 2 bases and J by 5 bases, with 8 bases of the junction left unmatched. CDR1 and CDR2 (germline): KGHSH, LQKENI. CDR3 residues: CASSPARGLRDEQYF. The CDR3 bases are TGTGCCAGCTCACCAGCCAGGGGGCTTAGGGACGAGCAGTACTTC.

This clonotype was seen a handful of times. This chain joins TRBV9 and TRBJ2-7; 8 bases match TRBD1. CDR1 SGDLS and CDR2 YYNGEE come from the germline V gene. V was clipped by 2 bases and J by 5 bases; unmatched bases: 9. The CDR3 contains 15 residues. Here the CDR3 DNA reads TGTGCCAGCAGCGTGGAGACAGGGGTGGGAAACGAGCAGTACTTC. Translated, it gives CASSVETGVGNEQYF. Complete variable domain (other parts from reference TRBV9 and TRBJ2-7): DSGVTQTPKHLITATGQRVTLRCSPRSGDLSVYWYQQSLDQGLQFLIQYYNGEERAKGNILERFSAQQFPDLHSELNLSSLELGDSALYFCASSVETGVGNEQYFGPGTRLTVT.

The chain joins TRBV29-1 to TRBJ2-3; D is undetermined. Germline CDR1 SQVTM, CDR2 ANQGSEA. This CDR3 is built from 15 residues. Trimming removed 6 bases from V and 2 bases from J, with 18 bases in between. The CDR3 reads CSVEMEMLDTDTQYF. CDR3 nucleotide sequence: TGCAGCGTAGAAATGGAGATGTTGGACACAGATACGCAGTATTTT.

This clonotype was detected a few times. The chain is built from TRBV11-2 and TRBJ2-7, with D tentatively TRBD2 (5 bases). The DNA end is a closer match to TRBJ2-5, so the J assignment may be wrong. CDR1 SGHAT and CDR2 FQNNGV come from the germline V gene. The CDR3 extends over 17 amino acids. Here the CDR3 DNA reads TGTGCCAGCAGCTTAGAAGGACTCGGACCGCCACAAGAGACCCAGTACTTC. Translated, it gives CASSLEGLGPPQETQYF.

The genes are TRBV6-6 and TRBJ2-3; 7 bases match TRBD2. The CDR3 runs 16 residues. CDR1 and CDR2 from the germline V gene are MNHNY and SVGAGI (reference sequence). V lost 2 bases and J lost 4; bases outside the gene matches: 9. CDR3 DNA sequence: TGTGCCAGCAGTTACGGGCGGGGGATTAACTCAGATACGCAGTATTTT. Its translation: CASSYGRGINSDTQYF.

The rearrangement uses TRBV27 and TRBJ2-7; D remains unclear. Germline values: CDR1 MNHEY, CDR2 SMNVEV (reference sequence). V lost 5 bases and J 2 bases, leaving 16 bases between the germline ends. This CDR3 spans 15 amino acids. CDR3 protein: CASSTPTANTYEQYF. The CDR3 DNA is TGTGCCAGCAGTACACCAACGGCCAATACCTACGAGCAGTACTTC.

The chain recombines TRBV12-3 or TRBV12-4 with TRBJ2-3, with D uncertain. This CDR3 contains 11 residues. The V end lost 8 bases, the J end lost 10 bases, and 13 bases lay between the germline ends. The DNA for the CDR3 is TGTGCCAGCCGTCTCCTGAGTTCGCAGTATTTT. Amino acids: CASRLLSSQYF.

The genes are TRBV10-3 and TRBJ1-2, with TRBD1 matching over 10 bases. Germline CDR1 is ENHRY and CDR2 is SYGVKD. This CDR3 contains 14 residues. Trimming took 6 bases from V and 5 from J; bases not matched to a gene: 6. CDR3 DNA sequence: TGTGCCATCAGGGCCGGGACAGGGGATTATGGCTACACCTTC. It is translated as CAIRAGTGDYGYTF.

J is TRBJ2-5 and V is TRBV15; D perhaps matches TRBD1 (6 bases). V was pared by 0 bases and J by 5 bases, with 16 bases between. Germline CDR1 LNHNV, CDR2 YYDKDF (reference sequence). The CDR3 extends over 16 amino acids. CDR3: CATSRDRATGQETQYF. For the CDR3, the DNA is TGTGCCACCAGCAGAGATCGGGCAACAGGGCAGGAGACCCAGTACTTC.

This clonotype was recorded a few times. This rearrangement joins TRBV7-9 to TRBJ1-4; 7 bases are a match to TRBD1. The V segment lost 4 bases and the J segment 5 bases; nucleotides outside the gene matches: 7. Germline loops: CDR1 SEHNR, CDR2 FQNEAQ (reference sequence). The CDR3 is made up of 15 amino acids. CDR3 DNA: TGTGCCAGCAGCTCAGGAGACAGGGAGAATGAAAAACTGTTTTTT. This translates into CASSSGDRENEKLFF.

The chain combines TRBV5-1 with TRBJ1-2; 8 bases map to TRBD1. Per germline, CDR1 SGHRS and CDR2 YFSETQ. Trimming at V came to 3 bases and at J to 8 bases, leaving 3 bases not matched to a gene. The CDR3 is 12 residues long. The CDR3 nucleotides are TGCGCCAGCAGCTCAGGGGGCGAAGGCTACACCTTC. Its protein is CASSSGGEGYTF.

The chain joins TRBV5-1 to TRBJ1-1; D gene ambiguous. From germline, CDR1 is SGHRS and CDR2 YFSETQ. Trimming pared 0 bases from V and 7 bases from J, leaving 10 bases between. This CDR3 has 13 residues. The CDR3 sequence is CASSLDWGVEAFF. DNA for the CDR3: TGCGCCAGCAGCTTGGACTGGGGTGTTGAAGCTTTCTTT.

As for this clonotype: A single base separates this from a much larger clone, so it may be a read error. This sequence joins TRBV7-2 and TRBJ1-1; no firm D call. The CDR3 runs 13 residues. Germline V CDR1 and CDR2: SGHTA, FQGNSA. The germline V and J ends were trimmed by 2 bases and 9 bases, with 13 bases remaining between them. The CDR3 spells CASSLQEVSKAFF. The CDR3 DNA follows: TGTGCCAGCAGCTTACAAGAGGTCAGCAAAGCTTTCTTT. The entire variable domain, with the rest obtained from reference TRBV7-2 and TRBJ1-1, is as follows: GAGVSQSPSNKVTEKGKDVELRCDPISGHTALYWYRQSLGQGLEFLIYFQGNSAPDKSGLPSDRFSAERTGGSVSTLTIQRTQQEDSAVYLCASSLQEVSKAFFGQGTRLTVV.

The chain joins TRBV12-3 or TRBV12-4 to TRBJ2-7; 10 bases are a match to TRBD2. After removal of 1 base from V and 12 bases from J, the junction contained 9 bases not matched to a gene. The CDR3 covers 14 residues. The CDR3 coding sequence is TGTGCCAGCAGTTTAGGCCTAGCGGGGGCTCAGACGTACTTC. It yields the protein CASSLGLAGAQTYF.

This chain links TRBV6-1 with TRBJ2-4; perhaps TRBD2 as D (6 bases). With the DNA end fitting TRBJ2-7 better, the J assignment may be wrong. This CDR3 has 14 amino acids. CDR1 is MNHNS, CDR2 SASEGT, per germline. DNA of the CDR3: TGTGCCAGCCTCCGGGACTGGGCCTTTCACGAGCAGTACTTC. It codes for CASLRDWAFHEQYF.

This clonotype was recorded at least ten times. The chain couples TRBV4-1 to TRBJ2-5, with D maybe TRBD2 (7 bases). Germline V gene sequence: CDR1 MGHRA, CDR2 YSYEKL. Trimming took 4 bases from V and 6 from J, leaving 21 bases between them. This CDR3 has 16 amino acids. CDR3 DNA: TGCGCCAGCAGCCTTAATGAGGGGGGGGGCGGGAAGACCCAGTACTTC. Its translation is CASSLNEGGGGKTQYF.

The J gene is TRBJ2-7, the V gene TRBV6-6; 7 nucleotides match TRBD1. The CDR3 runs 16 residues. V shed 0 bases, J shed 1 base, and the junction held 6 bases outside the gene matches. Germline CDR1 reads MNHNY; CDR2 reads SVGAGI (reference sequence). CDR3 residues: CASSYSSGQKSYEQYF. The DNA for the CDR3 is TGTGCCAGCAGTTACTCGTCGGGACAGAAGTCCTACGAGCAGTACTTC.

This clonotype was seen a handful of times. V is TRBV12-3 or TRBV12-4 and J is TRBJ2-5; either TRBD1 or TRBD2 may fit D (5 bases each). This CDR3 region has 14 residues. The germline V and J ends were trimmed by 1 base and 2 bases, with 8 bases remaining between them. CDR3 sequence: CASSLGDGQETQYF. Here the CDR3 DNA reads TGTGCCAGCAGTTTAGGGGACGGACAAGAGACCCAGTACTTC.

The rearrangement links TRBV7-8 to TRBJ2-3; D is ambiguous. Looked up from germline, CDR1 is SGHVS and CDR2 is FQNEAQ. The CDR3 is 14 amino acids. V lost 5 bases and J lost 6, with 15 bases in between. The CDR3 bases are TGTGCCAGCAGCCCATACCCATACGGGGATACGCAGTATTTT. Protein sequence: CASSPYPYGDTQYF.

This chain uses TRBV28 with TRBJ1-2; tentative D call: TRBD1 (5 bases). The CDR3 extends over 14 amino acids. Germline-derived CDR1 and CDR2 are MDHEN and SYDVKM. Trimming shortened V by 5 bases and J by 5 bases, and 15 bases separated the two germline ends. This CDR3 is CASSTRSGTYGYTF. CDR3 DNA: TGTGCCAGCAGTACGCGTTCCGGGACTTATGGCTACACCTTC.

J is TRBJ1-3 and V is TRBV15; D unresolved. Germline CDR1 and CDR2: LNHNV and YYDKDF (reference sequence). V lost 1 base to trimming and J lost 0 bases, with 10 bases between them. The CDR3 is made up of 16 amino acids. The CDR3 sequence: CATSRAAGLSGNTIYF. As DNA, the CDR3 is TGTGCCACCAGCAGAGCGGCAGGTCTCTCTGGAAACACCATATATTTT.

With regard to this clonotype: Compared with germline, one end of the junction differs, possibly owing to a read error. CDR3 sequence: CASIYWGEGGTEAFF. CDR3 coding DNA: TGTGCCAGCATTTACTGGGGGGAAGGGGGCACTGAAGCTTTCTTT. The chain combines TRBV6-6 with TRBJ1-1; a possible D gene is TRBD1 (6 bases). Germline CDR1 and CDR2: MNHNY and SVGAGI (reference sequence). The CDR3 has 15 residues.

In DNA form, the CDR3 reads TGTGCCAGCAGCCCAGCCAACAGGGAAGAGACCCAGTACTTC. Amino acid sequence: CASSPANREETQYF. The chain has TRBV5-8 and TRBJ2-5; D is possibly TRBD1 (6 bases). The CDR3 has 14 amino acids. Germline V lookup: CDR1 SGHTS, CDR2 YDEGEE. Between the trimmed V and J ends, which lost 4 bases and 3 bases, there was a span of 13 bases.

The rearrangement uses TRBV5-1 and TRBJ2-7; the D gene is possibly TRBD1 (6 bases). V lost 2 bases and J 0 bases, leaving 9 bases between the germline ends. The germline V gene has CDR1 SGHRS and CDR2 YFSETQ. The length of the CDR3 is 14 residues. The chain's CDR3 is CASSLRTDSYEQYF. The CDR3 nucleotides are TGCGCCAGCAGCTTACGGACAGACTCCTACGAGCAGTACTTC.

The genes are TRBV7-2 and TRBJ2-1, with 9 bases matching TRBD2. Unmatched junction bases numbered 10, after V lost 1 base and J lost 6 bases. Germline CDR1 is SGHTA and CDR2 is FQGNSA. CDR3 length equals 17 residues. In DNA, the CDR3 is TGTGCCAGCAGCTTAGAGTCGGCGGGGGGGGCTCGCAATGAGCAGTTCTTC. Translating it yields CASSLESAGGARNEQFF.

The genes are TRBV7-9 and TRBJ1-3; D possibly corresponds to TRBD1 (6 bases). Germline loops: CDR1 SEHNR, CDR2 FQNEAQ (reference sequence). Trimming removed 5 bases at V and 4 bases at J, with 21 bases between. CDR3 size: 17 residues. The CDR3 coding sequence is TGTGCCAGCAGCCTTCGGAATACAGGGCTTGGGGGAAACACCATATATTTT. It is translated as CASSLRNTGLGGNTIYF.

The CDR3 DNA reads TGCAGTGCCCCCGGACAAGGACAGAGCCCCTTCGGCGAGCAGTACTTC. Translating gives CSAPGQGQSPFGEQYF. The chain recombines TRBV20-1 with TRBJ2-7, with TRBD1 as a possible D gene (6 bases). The CDR3 is 16 amino acids. Trimming stripped 6 bases from V and 6 bases from J, with 27 bases between. Germline loops: CDR1 DFQATT, CDR2 SNEGSKA (reference sequence).

The chain combines TRBV29-1 with TRBJ1-1; 7 bases align to TRBD1. The germline gives CDR1 SQVTM, CDR2 ANQGSEA. The CDR3 has 17 residues. The trim removed 0 bases at V and 1 base at J, leaving 11 bases unmatched. The CDR3 coding sequence is TGCAGCGTTGAAGATATGGGAGAGGGGGCCCAGAACACTGAAGCTTTCTTT. It yields the protein CSVEDMGEGAQNTEAFF.